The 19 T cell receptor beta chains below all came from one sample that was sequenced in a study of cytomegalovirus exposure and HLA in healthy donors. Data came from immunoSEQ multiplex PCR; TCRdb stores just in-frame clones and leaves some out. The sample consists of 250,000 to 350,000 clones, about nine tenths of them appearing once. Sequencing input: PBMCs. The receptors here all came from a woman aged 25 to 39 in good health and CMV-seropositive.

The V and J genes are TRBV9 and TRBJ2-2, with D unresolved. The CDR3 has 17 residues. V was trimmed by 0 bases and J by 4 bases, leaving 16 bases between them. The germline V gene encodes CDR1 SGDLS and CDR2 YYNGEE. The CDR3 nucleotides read TGTGCCAGCAGCGTAGTGGGTTCGCCATCTGGCACCGGGGAGCTGTTTTTT. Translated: CASSVVGSPSGTGELFF.

CDR3 nucleotides: TGTGCCAGCAGTGCCCTGGGACTAGCGGGGAGAGAGACCCAGTACTTC. Translated, it gives CASSALGLAGRETQYF. The chain uses TRBV27 and TRBJ2-5; 13 bases agree with TRBD2. From germline, CDR1 is MNHEY and CDR2 SMNVEV (reference sequence). The CDR3 is 16 amino acids. Trimming took 5 bases from V and 4 from J; bases not matched to a gene: 7.

The CDR3 bases are TGTGCCAGCAGTCCAATATACAATGAGCAGTTCTTC. This encodes CASSPIYNEQFF. V and J are TRBV7-2 and TRBJ2-1; D is undetermined. Germline CDR1 and CDR2: SGHTA and FQGNSA. CDR3 length equals 12 residues. V lost 6 bases and J 4 bases, leaving 7 bases between the germline ends. Looking up the rest from reference TRBV7-2 and TRBJ2-1 gives the full variable domain: GAGVSQSPSNKVTEKGKDVELRCDPISGHTALYWYRQSLGQGLEFLIYFQGNSAPDKSGLPSDRFSAERTGGSVSTLTIQRTQQEDSAVYLCASSPIYNEQFFGPGTRLTVL.

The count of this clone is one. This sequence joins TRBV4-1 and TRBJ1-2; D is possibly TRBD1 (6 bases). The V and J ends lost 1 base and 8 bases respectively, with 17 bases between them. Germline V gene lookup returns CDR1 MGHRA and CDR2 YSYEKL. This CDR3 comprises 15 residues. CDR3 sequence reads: CASSQASGAKRGYTF. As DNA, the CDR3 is TGCGCCAGCAGCCAAGCCTCAGGGGCCAAAAGGGGCTACACCTTC.

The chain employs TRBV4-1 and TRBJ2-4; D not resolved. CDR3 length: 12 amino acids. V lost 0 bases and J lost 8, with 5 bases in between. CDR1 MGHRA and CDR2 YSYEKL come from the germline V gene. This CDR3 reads CASSQDWDIQYF. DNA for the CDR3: TGCGCCAGCAGCCAAGATTGGGACATTCAGTACTTC.

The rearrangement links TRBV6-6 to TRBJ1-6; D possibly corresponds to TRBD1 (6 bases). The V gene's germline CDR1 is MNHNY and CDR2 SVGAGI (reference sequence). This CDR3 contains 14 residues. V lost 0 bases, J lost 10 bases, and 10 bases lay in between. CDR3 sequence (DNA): TGTGCCAGCAGTTACTCCGGGGGCGGGTCACCCCTCCACTTT. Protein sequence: CASSYSGGGSPLHF.

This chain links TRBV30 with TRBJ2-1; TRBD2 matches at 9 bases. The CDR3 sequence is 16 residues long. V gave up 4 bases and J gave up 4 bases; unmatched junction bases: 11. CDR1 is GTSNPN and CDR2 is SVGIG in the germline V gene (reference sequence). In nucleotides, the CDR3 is TGTGCCTGGACGGCGGGAGGGGCGTTAACTTACAATGAGCAGTTCTTC. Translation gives CAWTAGGALTYNEQFF.

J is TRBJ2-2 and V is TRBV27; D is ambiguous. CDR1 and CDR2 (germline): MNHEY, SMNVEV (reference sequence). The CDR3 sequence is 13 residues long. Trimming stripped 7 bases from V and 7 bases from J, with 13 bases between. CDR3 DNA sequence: TGTGCCAGCACCCGACTCCTAGGCGGGGAGCTGTTTTTT. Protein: CASTRLLGGELFF.

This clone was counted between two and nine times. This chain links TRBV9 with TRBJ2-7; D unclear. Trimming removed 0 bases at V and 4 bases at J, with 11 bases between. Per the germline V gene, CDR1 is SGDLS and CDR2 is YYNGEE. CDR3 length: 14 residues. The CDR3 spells CASSVGGAGYEQYF. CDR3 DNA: TGTGCCAGCAGCGTAGGAGGTGCAGGTTACGAGCAGTACTTC.

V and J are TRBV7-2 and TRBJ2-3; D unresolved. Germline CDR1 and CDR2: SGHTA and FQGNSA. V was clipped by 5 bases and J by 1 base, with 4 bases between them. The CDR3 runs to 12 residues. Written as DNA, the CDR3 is TGTGCCAGCAGCACACGCACAGATACGCAGTATTTT. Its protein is CASSTRTDTQYF.

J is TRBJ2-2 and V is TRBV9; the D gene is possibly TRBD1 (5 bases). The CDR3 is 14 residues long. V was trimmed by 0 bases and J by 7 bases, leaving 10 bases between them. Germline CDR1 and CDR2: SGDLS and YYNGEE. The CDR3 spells CASSVVPGHGELFF. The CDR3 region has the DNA TGTGCCAGCAGCGTAGTGCCAGGGCACGGGGAGCTGTTTTTT.

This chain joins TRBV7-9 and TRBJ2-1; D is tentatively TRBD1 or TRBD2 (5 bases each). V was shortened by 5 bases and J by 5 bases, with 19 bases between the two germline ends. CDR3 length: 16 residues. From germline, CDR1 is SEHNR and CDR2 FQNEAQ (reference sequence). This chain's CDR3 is CASSPKPPGTNNEQFF. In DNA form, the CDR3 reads TGTGCCAGCAGCCCTAAACCCCCCGGGACCAACAATGAGCAGTTCTTC. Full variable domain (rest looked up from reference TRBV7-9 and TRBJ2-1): DTGVSQNPRHKITKRGQNVTFRCDPISEHNRLYWYRQTLGQGPEFLTYFQNEAQLEKSRLLSDRFSAERPKGSFSTLEIQRTEQGDSAMYLCASSPKPPGTNNEQFFGPGTRLTVL.

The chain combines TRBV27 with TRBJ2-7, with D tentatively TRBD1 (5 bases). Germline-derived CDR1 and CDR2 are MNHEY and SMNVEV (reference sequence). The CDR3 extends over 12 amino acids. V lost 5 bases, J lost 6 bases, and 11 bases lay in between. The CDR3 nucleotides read TGTGCCAGCAGTCCCCCAGGGCGCGAGCAGTACTTC. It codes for CASSPPGREQYF.

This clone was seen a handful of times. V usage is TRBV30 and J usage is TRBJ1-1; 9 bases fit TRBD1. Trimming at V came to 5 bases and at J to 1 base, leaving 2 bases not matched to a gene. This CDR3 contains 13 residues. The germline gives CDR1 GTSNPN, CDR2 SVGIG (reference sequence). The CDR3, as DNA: TGTGCCTGGGACAGGGGGTCGAACACTGAAGCTTTCTTT. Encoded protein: CAWDRGSNTEAFF.

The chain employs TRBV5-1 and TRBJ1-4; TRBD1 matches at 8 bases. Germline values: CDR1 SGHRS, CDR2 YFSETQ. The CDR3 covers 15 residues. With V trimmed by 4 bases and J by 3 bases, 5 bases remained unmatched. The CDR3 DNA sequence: TGCGCCAGCAGCACCGGACAGGGAGCTAATGAAAAACTGTTTTTT. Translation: CASSTGQGANEKLFF.

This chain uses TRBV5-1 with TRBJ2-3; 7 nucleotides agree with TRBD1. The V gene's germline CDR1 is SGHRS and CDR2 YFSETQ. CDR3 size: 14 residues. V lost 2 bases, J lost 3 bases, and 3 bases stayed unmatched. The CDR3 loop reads CASSLPQGTDTQYF. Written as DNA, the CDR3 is TGCGCCAGCAGCTTACCACAGGGGACAGATACGCAGTATTTT.

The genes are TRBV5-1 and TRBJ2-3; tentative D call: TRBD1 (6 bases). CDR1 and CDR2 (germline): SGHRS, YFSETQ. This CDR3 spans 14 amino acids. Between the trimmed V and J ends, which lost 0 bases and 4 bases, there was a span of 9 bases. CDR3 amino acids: CASSLAQGPDTQYF. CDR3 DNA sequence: TGCGCCAGCAGCTTGGCCCAGGGGCCAGATACGCAGTATTTT.

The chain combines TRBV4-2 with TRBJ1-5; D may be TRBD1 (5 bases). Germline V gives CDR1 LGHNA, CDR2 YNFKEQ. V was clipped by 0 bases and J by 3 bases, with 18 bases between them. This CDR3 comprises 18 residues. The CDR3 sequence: CASSQETIVGDHNQPQHF. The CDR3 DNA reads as TGTGCCAGCAGCCAAGAAACCATCGTAGGGGATCACAATCAGCCCCAGCATTTT.

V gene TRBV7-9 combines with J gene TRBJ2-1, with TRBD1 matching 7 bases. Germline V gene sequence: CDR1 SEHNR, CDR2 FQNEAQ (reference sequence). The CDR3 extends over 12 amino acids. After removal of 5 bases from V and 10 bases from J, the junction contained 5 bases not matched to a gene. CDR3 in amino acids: CASSTDRYEQFF. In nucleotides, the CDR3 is TGTGCCAGCAGCACGGACAGGTACGAGCAGTTCTTC. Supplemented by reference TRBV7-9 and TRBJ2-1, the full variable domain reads DTGVSQNPRHKITKRGQNVTFRCDPISEHNRLYWYRQTLGQGPEFLTYFQNEAQLEKSRLLSDRFSAERPKGSFSTLEIQRTEQGDSAMYLCASSTDRYEQFFGPGTRLTVL.